These 11 T cell receptor beta chains were sequenced from one sample in a study of technical replicates of blood from a few donors. Clones were sequenced by immunoSEQ multiplex PCR, and TCRdb holds only the in-frame ones, with some missing. This sample has approximately 81,000 clones, with 75% to 90% found just once. The sample comprised PBMCs. Receptors originate from a human donor in good health. Some clones in this sample may be carry-over from other donors' samples.

The table lists this clone with a few counts. The chain uses TRBV29-1 and TRBJ2-7, with TRBD1 matching over 8 bases. V shed 2 bases, J shed 4 bases, and the junction held 10 bases outside the gene matches. The germline V gene encodes CDR1 SQVTM and CDR2 ANQGSEA. The CDR3 extends over 15 amino acids. The CDR3 DNA follows: TGCAGCGTTGAAAAAGGTCAGGGGGCGCAGTACGAGCAGTACTTC. Protein: CSVEKGQGAQYEQYF.

This clone showed up just once. J is TRBJ1-3 and V is TRBV5-1; unclear D gene. V lost 2 bases to trimming and J lost 4 bases, with 10 bases between them. The CDR3 totals 14 residues. Germline CDR1 SGHRS, CDR2 YFSETQ. CDR3 nucleotides: TGCGCCAGCAGCTTTGCGGGGTACGGAAACACCATATATTTT. As protein: CASSFAGYGNTIYF.

This clone was seen a handful of times. The rearrangement uses TRBV11-3 and TRBJ2-1; TRBD2 is a possible D gene (5 bases). V lost 5 bases and J 5 bases, leaving 16 bases between the germline ends. This CDR3 has 15 residues. CDR1 is SGHNT and CDR2 is YENEEA in the germline V gene. Here the CDR3 DNA reads TGTGCCAGCAGCCCCCGGGGAATCTCGAACAATGAGCAGTTCTTC. It codes for CASSPRGISNNEQFF.

This clone was seen only once. Written as DNA, the CDR3 is TGCGCCAGCATCCCACCAAGACTAGCATCCTACGAGCAGTACTTC. This sequence encodes CASIPPRLASYEQYF. The rearrangement joins TRBV10-1 to TRBJ2-7; TRBD2 aligns across 7 bases. CDR3 length: 15 amino acids. Germline CDR1 reads WNHNN; CDR2 reads SYGVQD (reference sequence). V gave up 7 bases and J gave up 1 base; unmatched junction bases: 10.

The chain recombines TRBV2 with TRBJ1-2, with 7 positions matching TRBD1. The CDR3 has 13 residues. V lost 7 bases to trimming and J lost 8 bases; unmatched junction nucleotides: 10. Per the germline V gene, CDR1 is SNHLY and CDR2 is FYNNEI. DNA for the CDR3: TGTGCCAGCAAGGAAGGGGGCGCGAGAGGCTACACCTTC. Amino acids: CASKEGGARGYTF. Drawing the rest from reference TRBV2 and TRBJ1-2, the complete variable domain is EPEVTQTPSHQVTQMGQEVILRCVPISNHLYFYWYRQILGQKVEFLVSFYNNEISEKSEIFDDQFSVERPDGSNFTLKIRSTKLEDSAMYFCASKEGGARGYTFGSGTRLTVV.

This clone was seen a few times. The genes are TRBV20-1 and TRBJ1-2; the D is unclear. Germline V gene lookup returns CDR1 DFQATT and CDR2 SNEGSKA (reference sequence). This CDR3 contains 11 residues. Trimming took off 6 bases at V and 4 bases at J, with 9 bases between the two ends. This CDR3 reads CSAPSLYGYTF. CDR3 nucleotide sequence: TGCAGTGCCCCTTCCCTCTATGGCTACACCTTC.

The chain combines TRBV18 with TRBJ2-3; weak D call: TRBD1 (6 bases). V was trimmed by 4 bases and J by 6 bases, leaving 8 bases between them. The CDR3 extends over 12 amino acids. Germline V gene lookup returns CDR1 KGHSH and CDR2 LQKENI. CDR3 amino acids: CASSQDRDTQYF. Here the CDR3 DNA reads TGTGCCAGCTCACAAGACAGGGATACGCAGTATTTT.

The V gene is TRBV7-9, the J gene TRBJ2-3; 9 positions agree with TRBD2. Germline CDR1 and CDR2: SEHNR and FQNEAQ (reference sequence). The CDR3 is 18 amino acids. V shed 4 bases and J 2 bases; nucleotides not matched to a gene: 13. This chain's CDR3 is CASSSSFKSGGFTDTQYF. CDR3 sequence (DNA): TGTGCCAGCAGCTCTTCCTTTAAGAGCGGGGGGTTCACAGATACGCAGTATTTT.

The genes are TRBV2 and TRBJ1-2, with TRBD1 matching over 10 bases. V dropped 7 bases and J dropped 5; count of bases not matched to a gene: 7. CDR3 length equals 14 residues. Per the germline V gene, CDR1 is SNHLY and CDR2 is FYNNEI. CDR3 amino acids: CASNGQGVDYGYTF. The CDR3 region has the DNA TGTGCCAGCAACGGACAGGGGGTGGATTATGGCTACACCTTC.

This clone was seen a single time. The chain joins TRBV7-8 to TRBJ2-6; D remains ambiguous. The ends were cut back, 0 bases at V and 4 bases at J, with 4 bases in the middle. Germline lookup yields CDR1 SGHVS and CDR2 FQNEAQ. The CDR3 loop spans 14 amino acids. The CDR3 sequence is CASSLASGANVLTF. The CDR3 coding sequence is TGTGCCAGCAGCTTAGCTTCAGGGGCCAACGTCCTGACTTTC.

J is TRBJ2-5 and V is TRBV4-3; TRBD1 matches 8 bases. Trimming cost V 1 base and J 7 bases; bases outside gene matches: 11. The CDR3 is 16 residues long. Looked up from germline, CDR1 is LGHNA and CDR2 is YSLEER. CDR3 residues: CASSQGHRGDGGTQYF. The CDR3 DNA is TGCGCCAGCAGCCAAGGCCACAGGGGGGACGGGGGGACCCAGTACTTC.